Listed here are 27 T cell receptor beta chains from one sample, sequenced in a study of blood T cell repertoires in COVID-19. The data were produced by immunoSEQ multiplex PCR, yet TCRdb's version contains in-frame clones alone and is incomplete. The sample holds roughly 120,000 clones; less than 80% are singletons and the top ten take roughly 2.5%. Sequenced sample: peripheral blood. The receptors were gathered from a man over 45 with acute or convalescent COVID-19.

The chain is built from TRBV19 and TRBJ2-6; no clear D. Germline-derived CDR1 and CDR2 are LNHDA and SQIVND (reference sequence). V lost 8 bases and J lost 0, with 8 bases in between. The CDR3 consists of 14 residues. The CDR3 DNA follows: TGTGCCAGTGTACAGAGCTCTGGGGCCAACGTCCTGACTTTC. Amino acid sequence: CASVQSSGANVLTF.

J is TRBJ1-1 and V is TRBV27; no definite D call. Germline CDR1 MNHEY, CDR2 SMNVEV (reference sequence). Between the trimmed V and J ends, which lost 1 base and 10 bases, there was a span of 7 bases. This CDR3 contains 11 residues. The CDR3 coding sequence is TGTGCCAGCAGTTTATGGGAGGGAGCTTTCTTT. Translation: CASSLWEGAFF.

The rearrangement uses TRBV9 and TRBJ2-1; 7 bases line up with TRBD2. The CDR3 length is 16 residues. Germline CDR1 and CDR2: SGDLS and YYNGEE. The V segment lost 0 bases and the J segment 2 bases; nucleotides outside the gene matches: 5. The CDR3 region has the DNA TGTGCCAGCAGCGTAGGGACTAGTCTGACCTACAATGAGCAGTTCTTC. It specifies CASSVGTSLTYNEQFF.

The rearrangement links TRBV28 to TRBJ2-7; weak D call: TRBD1 (6 bases). This CDR3 comprises 16 residues. V was trimmed by 5 bases and J by 0 bases, leaving 17 bases between them. Per germline, CDR1 MDHEN and CDR2 SYDVKM. The CDR3 region is CASSTSRDTGSYEQYF. Here the CDR3 DNA reads TGTGCCAGCAGTACTAGTCGGGACACGGGCTCCTACGAGCAGTACTTC.

The genes are TRBV5-4 and TRBJ2-1; 9 bases map to TRBD1. Germline CDR1 and CDR2: SGHNT and YYREEE (reference sequence). The CDR3 has 14 amino acids. Trimming at V came to 4 bases and at J to 6 bases, leaving 5 bases not matched to a gene. The CDR3 DNA is TGTGCCAGCAGCCCCGGGACAGGGCGCAATGAGCAGTTCTTC. Translating gives CASSPGTGRNEQFF.

The chain carries TRBV27 and TRBJ2-7, with D possibly matching TRBD2 (5 bases). The germline V gene has CDR1 MNHEY and CDR2 SMNVEV (reference sequence). The V end lost 5 bases, the J end lost 5 bases, and 13 bases lay between the germline ends. The CDR3 is 13 residues long. The CDR3 coding sequence is TGTGCCAGCAGTGCACCGGGGAAGAACGAGCAGTACTTC. Its protein is CASSAPGKNEQYF.

The J gene is TRBJ2-7, the V gene TRBV13, with TRBD2 matching over 7 bases. Per germline, CDR1 PRHDT and CDR2 FYEKMQ (reference sequence). After removal of 3 bases from V and 0 bases from J, the junction contained 5 bases not matched to a gene. The CDR3 is 15 residues long. The CDR3 bases are TGTGCCAGCAGCTTCGTCGGGACTAACTCCTACGAGCAGTACTTC. It yields the protein CASSFVGTNSYEQYF.

The CDR3 sequence: CASSPRDSAQYF. The CDR3 bases are TGTGCCAGTAGTCCCCGGGACAGTGCGCAGTATTTT. The chain carries TRBV19 and TRBJ2-3; the match to TRBD1 covers 7 bases. Germline CDR1 is LNHDA and CDR2 is SQIVND (reference sequence). V shed 5 bases and J 10 bases; nucleotides not matched to a gene: 6. This CDR3 spans 12 amino acids.

The V and J genes are TRBV10-2 and TRBJ1-6; 7 nucleotides agree with TRBD1. The V gene end was trimmed by 5 bases and the J gene end by 2 bases; junction bases not matched to a gene: 6. CDR1 is WSHSY, CDR2 SAAADI, per germline. CDR3 size: 16 residues. DNA for the CDR3: TGCGCCAGCAGTTTAGCCGGGACAGCCTATAATTCACCCCTCCACTTT. It translates to CASSLAGTAYNSPLHF.

The CDR3 region has the DNA TGCGCCAGCAGTGGCGGGCGGACTAGCACAGATACGCAGTATTTT. This codes for CASSGGRTSTDTQYF. J is TRBJ2-3 and V is TRBV5-1; D may be TRBD2 (5 bases). This CDR3 comprises 15 residues. Germline V gene sequence: CDR1 SGHRS, CDR2 YFSETQ. Deletions cut 5 bases from V and 0 bases from J, with 13 bases between.

This chain joins TRBV9 and TRBJ2-1; D possibly corresponds to TRBD2 (6 bases). This CDR3 is built from 15 residues. Trimming took off 3 bases at V and 4 bases at J, with 14 bases between the two ends. Looked up from germline, CDR1 is SGDLS and CDR2 is YYNGEE. The CDR3 sequence is CASSGNSGLYNEQFF. For the CDR3, the DNA is TGTGCCAGCAGCGGGAATAGCGGCCTTTACAATGAGCAGTTCTTC.

The chain joins TRBV18 to TRBJ1-6, with D unresolved. Trimming pared 3 bases from V and 0 bases from J, leaving 6 bases between. The CDR3 is 15 residues long. Germline values: CDR1 KGHSH, CDR2 LQKENI. CDR3 DNA sequence: TGTGCCAGCTCACCGAAGAGCTCCTATAATTCACCCCTCCACTTT. Its protein product is CASSPKSSYNSPLHF. Variable domain in full (rest from reference TRBV18 and TRBJ1-6): NAGVMQNPRHLVRRRGQEARLRCSPMKGHSHVYWYRQLPEEGLKFMVYLQKENIIDESGMPKERFSAEFPKEGPSILRIQQVVRGDSAAYFCASSPKSSYNSPLHFGNGTRLTVT.

The V call is TRBV7-6, the J call TRBJ2-7, with 11 bases aligning to TRBD2. The length of the CDR3 is 16 residues. V was pared by 7 bases and J by 3 bases, with 11 bases of the junction left unmatched. The germline gives CDR1 SGHVS, CDR2 FNYEAQ. The CDR3 loop reads CASTPPGTSGDYEQYF. The CDR3 DNA follows: TGTGCCAGCACCCCGCCCGGGACTAGCGGAGACTACGAGCAGTACTTC.

The chain carries TRBV27 and TRBJ2-2; D not certain. The CDR3 covers 16 residues. Per germline, CDR1 MNHEY and CDR2 SMNVEV (reference sequence). V was clipped by 2 bases and J by 1 base, with 11 bases between them. The DNA for the CDR3 is TGTGCCAGCAGTTTAATTAGTGCTAGGAACACCGGGGAGCTGTTTTTT. Its protein is CASSLISARNTGELFF.

The CDR3 coding sequence is TGTGCCAGCAGCCCGGAGACAGTGAACACTGAAGCTTTCTTT. As protein: CASSPETVNTEAFF. The V call is TRBV6-5, the J call TRBJ1-1; D possibly corresponds to TRBD1 (5 bases). The CDR3 contains 14 residues. In germline, CDR1 is MNHEY, CDR2 SVGAGI. Trimming cost V 6 bases and J 0 bases, with 11 bases left between them.

The J gene is TRBJ2-7, the V gene TRBV11-1; 7 nucleotides agree with TRBD2. Per germline, CDR1 SGHAT and CDR2 FQDESV (reference sequence). The CDR3 covers 15 residues. The V segment lost 5 bases and the J segment 3 bases; nucleotides outside the gene matches: 10. CDR3 nucleotide sequence: TGTGCCAGCAGCCTTCTTGGACTAGTAGGCTACGAGCAGTACTTC. Residues: CASSLLGLVGYEQYF.

The V call is TRBV19, the J call TRBJ2-7; D unclear. The length of the CDR3 is 12 residues. Germline CDR1 reads LNHDA; CDR2 reads SQIVND (reference sequence). Trimming removed 5 bases at V and 2 bases at J, with 7 bases between. The CDR3 here is CASSPSPYEQYF. CDR3 DNA: TGTGCCAGTAGTCCATCCCCCTACGAGCAGTACTTC. Complete variable domain (other parts from reference TRBV19 and TRBJ2-7): DGGITQSPKYLFRKEGQNVTLSCEQNLNHDAMYWYRQDPGQGLRLIYYSQIVNDFQKGDIAEGYSVSREKKESFPLTVTSAQKNPTAFYLCASSPSPYEQYFGPGTRLTVT.

This clone was counted a single time. The V call is TRBV7-8, the J call TRBJ2-1; D is uncertain. The ends were cut back, 0 bases at V and 0 bases at J, with 6 bases in the middle. Germline V gene sequence: CDR1 SGHVS, CDR2 FQNEAQ. This CDR3 has 15 residues. The CDR3 loop is CASSLAGSSYNEQFF. The DNA of the CDR3 is TGTGCCAGCAGCTTAGCGGGCAGCTCCTACAATGAGCAGTTCTTC.

The J gene is TRBJ1-6, the V gene TRBV5-4, with 7 bases aligning to TRBD1. Germline loops: CDR1 SGHNT, CDR2 YYREEE (reference sequence). Trimming removed 4 bases from V and 8 bases from J; junction bases left unmatched: 3. The CDR3 is 13 amino acids. The CDR3, as DNA: TGTGCCAGCAGCACAGACAGGGATTCACCCCTCCACTTT. Its translation is CASSTDRDSPLHF. The full variable domain, completed using reference TRBV5-4 and TRBJ1-6, is ETGVTQSPTHLIKTRGQQVTLRCSSQSGHNTVSWYQQALGQGPQFIFQYYREEENGRGNFPPRFSGLQFPNYSSELNVNALELDDSALYLCASSTDRDSPLHFGNGTRLTVT.

In its sample, this clone was seen once. The rearrangement links TRBV28 to TRBJ2-3, with 7 bases identical to TRBD2. Germline loops: CDR1 MDHEN, CDR2 SYDVKM. The CDR3 contains 16 residues. V lost 1 base to trimming and J lost 8 bases; unmatched junction nucleotides: 12. CDR3: CASSLSVAGGTFTQYF. DNA for the CDR3: TGTGCCAGCAGTTTATCCGTAGCGGGCGGCACATTTACGCAGTATTTT. Variable domain in full (rest from reference TRBV28 and TRBJ2-3): DVKVTQSSRYLVKRTGEKVFLECVQDMDHENMFWYRQDPGLGLRLIYFSYDVKMKEKGDIPEGYSVSREKKERFSLILESASTNQTSMYLCASSLSVAGGTFTQYFGPGTRLTVL.

This clone was counted a few times. V usage is TRBV25-1 and J usage is TRBJ2-3, with TRBD2 identical over 13 bases. Germline loops: CDR1 MGHDK, CDR2 SYGVNS. The CDR3 contains 18 residues. Trimming at V came to 4 bases and at J to 0 bases, leaving 7 bases not matched to a gene. The DNA of the CDR3 is TGTGCCAGCAGTGTCAGTACTAGCGGGGGGGCGAGCACAGATACGCAGTATTTT. This gives the protein CASSVSTSGGASTDTQYF.

This clone has a single count. This chain joins TRBV10-3 and TRBJ1-1; unclear D gene. The CDR3 length is 13 residues. CDR1 is ENHRY, CDR2 SYGVKD, per germline. The V and J ends lost 5 bases and 6 bases respectively, with 13 bases between them. The CDR3: CAISKERVAEAFF. CDR3 in DNA: TGTGCCATCAGTAAGGAGAGGGTCGCTGAAGCTTTCTTT.

The chain combines TRBV11-2 with TRBJ2-5; the D gene is possibly TRBD2 (6 bases). Germline values: CDR1 SGHAT, CDR2 FQNNGV. The CDR3 is made up of 14 amino acids. Deletions cut 2 bases from V and 5 bases from J, with 12 bases between. CDR3 DNA: TGTGCCAGCAGCTTAAACGGCCGGGGGGAGACCCAGTACTTC. This codes for CASSLNGRGETQYF.

This chain uses TRBV7-9 with TRBJ2-5, with D possibly matching TRBD1 (6 bases). V dropped 5 bases and J dropped 5 bases, with 9 bases sitting between them. CDR3 size: 12 residues. Germline assignment: CDR1 SEHNR and CDR2 FQNEAQ (reference sequence). The CDR3 coding sequence is TGTGCCAGCAGCCACACAGGGGAGACCCAGTACTTC. It translates to CASSHTGETQYF.

The table lists this clone with a few counts. The chain carries TRBV20-1 and TRBJ1-1; D perhaps matches TRBD1 (6 bases). Germline lookup yields CDR1 DFQATT and CDR2 SNEGSKA (reference sequence). V gave up 3 bases and J gave up 0 bases, with 17 bases separating them. The CDR3 runs to 16 residues. CDR3 loop: CSASLTGPWVNTEAFF. The DNA of the CDR3 is TGCAGTGCTAGTCTCACAGGGCCTTGGGTGAACACTGAAGCTTTCTTT.

The V and J genes are TRBV4-1 and TRBJ2-3, with D unresolved. This CDR3 contains 14 residues. Germline V gives CDR1 MGHRA, CDR2 YSYEKL. Trimming left V 1 base short and J 4 bases short, with 9 bases between. In DNA form, the CDR3 reads TGCGCCAGCAGCCAAGTCGGTCTCGCAGATACGCAGTATTTT. It is translated as CASSQVGLADTQYF.

The V and J genes are TRBV21-1 and TRBJ1-5; the table gives TRBD1 as D, unverified against the DNA. TRBV21-1 is given as a pseudogene. This CDR3 has 16 residues. The CDR3 region has the DNA TGTGCCAGCAGCAAAGGGGACGGGACAGTTAATCAGCCCCAGCATTTT. It translates to CASSKGDGTVNQPQHF.